The next 3 T cell receptor beta chains were all read from a single sample in a study of T cells in tuberculosis. Some clones are missing from TCRdb's copy, which holds only in-frame ones; the method was immunoSEQ multiplex PCR. The sample comprises approximately 88,000 clones, approximately 91% of which are singletons, and 1.5% to 2% rests with the top ten. Sorting used thawed, overnight-rested PBMC stained with anti-CD3, a viability dye and GMM-loaded CD1B tetramer. The lipid loaded on the CD1B tetramers was C32 glucose monomycolate from Rhodococcus equi. The sample comprised CD1b-GMM tetramer-negative cells sorted from PBMCs. The receptors shown here come from an adult woman with latent tuberculosis.

The rearrangement links TRBV5-1 to TRBJ1-4; D possibly corresponds to TRBD1 (6 bases). Germline V gene lookup returns CDR1 SGHRS and CDR2 YFSETQ. The CDR3 runs to 14 residues. Trimming took 0 bases from V and 7 from J, leaving 10 bases between them. CDR3 protein: CASSLAPRGEKLFF. As DNA, the CDR3 is TGCGCCAGCAGCTTGGCCCCCAGGGGTGAAAAACTGTTTTTT.

Concerning this clone: This sample also contains other DNA sequences that code for the same CDR3. The chain joins TRBV25-1 to TRBJ1-1; D uncertain. Germline V gene lookup returns CDR1 MGHDK and CDR2 SYGVNS. The CDR3 loop spans 13 amino acids. V was cut by 6 bases and J by 3 bases, with 11 bases left in between. The CDR3, as DNA: TGTGCCAGCAGCCGCGGAGGGTACACTGAAGCTTTCTTT. Translating gives CASSRGGYTEAFF.

V is TRBV14 and J is TRBJ2-5; 12 bases map to TRBD2. Unmatched junction bases numbered 2, after V lost 2 bases and J lost 1 base. Germline V gene sequence: CDR1 SGHDN, CDR2 FVKESK. The CDR3 covers 16 residues. As DNA, the CDR3 is TGTGCCAGCAGCCAACTAGCGGGGGGGATCCAAGAGACCCAGTACTTC. This codes for CASSQLAGGIQETQYF.